The entry below gives a single T cell receptor (beta chain) sequence along with its context. Its antigen is not identified. Produced via immunoSEQ multiplex PCR; TCRdb's table is partial and in-frame only. Counted here are about 500,000 clones, 89% occurring once; the ten biggest clones make up 1.5% to 2%. This sample is drawn from a study of Ad26.COV2.S vaccination and SARS-CoV-2 variants. Turning to the study itself: Ad26.COV2.S, an intramuscular injection, was given once or twice 56 days apart.

Treatment reported: 15 to 20 received Ad26.COV2.S at low or high dose, single or two shots; about five received placebo; per-sample allocation not given. Material that was analyzed had been drawn on day 63 after the first vaccine or placebo injection. In Boston, the donor was an adult between 18-55 years of age. The vaccine antigen was prefusion-stabilized Wuhan SARS-CoV-2 spike. Overall study results and limits: The TCR breadth and depth analyses may have produced an underestimate of total T cell responses.

The clonotype was recovered from a person between 18 and 65 years old who received the Ad26.COV2.S COVID-19 vaccine or a placebo. The sequencing here drew on peripheral blood, taken in a trial of Ad26.COV2.S vaccine versus placebo.

The CDR3 sequence: CASSQSKGAIKGSRNTEAFF. The DNA for the CDR3 is TGCGCCAGCAGTCAATCCAAAGGGGCCATCAAGGGGTCGCGGAACACTGAAGCTTTCTTT. The rearrangement joins TRBV23-1 to TRBJ1-1, with a tentative D call TRBD1 (5 bases). TRBV23-1 is reported as an ORF; its role is uncertain. V was cut by 0 bases and J by 1 base, with 24 bases left in between. CDR3 length: 20 amino acids.